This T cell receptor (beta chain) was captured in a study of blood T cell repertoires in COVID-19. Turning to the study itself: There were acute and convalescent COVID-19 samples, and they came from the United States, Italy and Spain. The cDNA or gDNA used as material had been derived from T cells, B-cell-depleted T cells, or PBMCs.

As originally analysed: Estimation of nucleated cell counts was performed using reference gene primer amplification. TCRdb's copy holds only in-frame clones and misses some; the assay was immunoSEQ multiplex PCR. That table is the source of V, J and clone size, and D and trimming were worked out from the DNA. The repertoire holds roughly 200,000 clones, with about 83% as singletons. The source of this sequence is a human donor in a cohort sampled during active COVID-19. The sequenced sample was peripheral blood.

The DNA for the CDR3 is TGTGCCAGCAGCCACCGGGACAGGGGCACGAACACTGAAGCTTTCTTT. Translation gives CASSHRDRGTNTEAFF. The chain joins TRBV3-1 (or the pseudogene TRBV3-2) to TRBJ1-1; 10 nucleotides line up with TRBD1. This CDR3 has 16 amino acids. Germline V gives CDR1 LGHDT, CDR2 YNNKEL (reference sequence). J gave up 1 base and V 3 bases, and 5 bases lay outside the gene matches.